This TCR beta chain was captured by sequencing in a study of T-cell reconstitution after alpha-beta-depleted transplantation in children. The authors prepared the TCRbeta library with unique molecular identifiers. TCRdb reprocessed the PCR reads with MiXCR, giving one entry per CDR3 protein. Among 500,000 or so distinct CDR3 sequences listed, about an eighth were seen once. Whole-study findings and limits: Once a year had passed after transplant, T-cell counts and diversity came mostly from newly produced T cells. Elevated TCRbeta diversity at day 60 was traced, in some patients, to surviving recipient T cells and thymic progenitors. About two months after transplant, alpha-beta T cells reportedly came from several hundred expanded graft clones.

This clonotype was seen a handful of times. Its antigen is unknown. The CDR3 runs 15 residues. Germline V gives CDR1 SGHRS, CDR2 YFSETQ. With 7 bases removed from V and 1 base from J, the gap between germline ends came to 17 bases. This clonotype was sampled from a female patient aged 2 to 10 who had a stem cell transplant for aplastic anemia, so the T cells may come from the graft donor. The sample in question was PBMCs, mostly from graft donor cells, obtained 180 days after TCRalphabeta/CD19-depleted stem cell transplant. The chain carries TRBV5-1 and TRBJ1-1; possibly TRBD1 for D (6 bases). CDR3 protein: CASEPNRAANTEAFF. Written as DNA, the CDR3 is TGCGCCAGCGAACCTAACAGGGCCGCGAACACTGAAGCTTTCTTT.